This T cell receptor (beta chain) was sequenced for a study of blood T cell repertoires in COVID-19. In the original analysis: Nucleated cell counts were estimated from reference gene primer amplification. TCRdb's table, derived via immunoSEQ multiplex PCR, lists solely in-frame clones and lacks some. The V and J calls and clone size were taken over from that table, and D and trimming were inferred from the DNA. Of about 90,000 clones listed, around 86% were seen once; the top ten hold about 3.4%. The CDR3 length is 14 residues. Germline CDR1 is SNHLY and CDR2 is FYNNEI. V was pared by 4 bases and J by 6 bases, with 7 bases of the junction left unmatched.

The TCR originated in a woman between 65 and 79 years old with acute or convalescent COVID-19. Sample: peripheral blood. The chain links TRBV2 to TRBJ1-2, with 8 bases fitting TRBD1. The CDR3 sequence: CASSGGRGLDGYTF. The DNA of the CDR3 is TGTGCCAGCAGTGGGGGCAGGGGGCTAGATGGCTACACCTTC.